A single sample is the source of the 32 T cell receptor beta chains below, sequenced in a study of T cells in Graves' hyperthyroidism and ophthalmopathy. Amplified regions were TCR beta CDR3 sequences from RNA transcripts. HTBI primers were the set used in a first-round RT-PCR of the TCR CDR3. TCRdb redid the calling of the multiplex PCR reads with MiXCR, one entry per CDR3 protein. The sample records 540,000 or so distinct CDR3 sequences, roughly 50% being singletons. The source material was peripheral blood or thyroid tissue (not recorded which). Every receptor here comes from an adult woman with Graves' disease, either hyperthyroidism or ophthalmopathy (not recorded which).

This clonotype was detected ten times or more. This chain connects TRBV4-1 to TRBJ1-1, with 11 nucleotides matching TRBD1. J lost 5 bases, V lost 0 bases, and 2 bases had no gene match. The CDR3 has 15 residues. Germline loops: CDR1 MGHRA, CDR2 YSYEKL. CDR3 DNA sequence: TGCGCCAGCAGCCAAGAAGGGACAGGGGGGACTGAAGCTTTCTTT. It specifies CASSQEGTGGTEAFF.

The rearrangement links TRBV14 to TRBJ2-7; tentatively, D is TRBD1 (5 bases). The CDR3 has 15 amino acids. The V end was cut by 6 bases, the J end by 2 bases, with 17 bases between. CDR1 and CDR2 from the germline V gene are SGHDN and FVKESK. In DNA, the CDR3 is TGTGCCAGCAGTCCCAAGATACAGGTCGCCTACGAGCAGTACTTC. The encoded protein is CASSPKIQVAYEQYF.

This rearrangement joins TRBV20-1 to TRBJ1-6, with a possible D match to TRBD1 (5 bases). CDR3 size: 13 residues. V lost 3 bases and J lost 6, with 9 bases in between. CDR1 is DFQATT, CDR2 SNEGSKA, per germline (reference sequence). The CDR3 loop reads CSASAGGNSPLHF. As DNA, the CDR3 is TGCAGTGCTAGTGCTGGGGGTAATTCACCCCTCCACTTT.

This clonotype was seen ten or more times. V usage is TRBV25-1 and J usage is TRBJ1-2; no firm D call. The germline CDR1 and CDR2 sequences are MGHDK and SYGVNS. The V end lost 2 bases, the J end lost 2 bases, and 6 bases lay between the germline ends. The CDR3 runs 13 residues. In DNA form, the CDR3 reads TGTGCCAGCAGTGAAGCGGGGAACTATGGCTACACCTTC. The encoded protein is CASSEAGNYGYTF.

This clonotype was observed a single time. Lacking the conserved final phenylalanine or tryptophan, this CDR3 likely reflects a read error. V usage is TRBV2 and J usage is TRBJ2-7; 9 bases are a match to TRBD2. This CDR3 is built from 13 residues. Germline CDR1 SNHLY, CDR2 FYNNEI. V dropped 5 bases and J dropped 6; count of bases not matched to a gene: 5. CDR3 bases: TGTGCCAGCAGTTATGGGACTAGCCGCGAGCAGTACTCC. It is translated as CASSYGTSREQYS.

This clonotype was seen a handful of times. The chain is built from TRBV6-5 and TRBJ1-6; D gene uncertain. The V end lost 5 bases, the J end lost 14 bases, and 22 bases lay between the germline ends. This CDR3 spans 15 amino acids. Germline CDR1 is MNHEY and CDR2 is SVGAGI. CDR3 protein: CASSDTPNIPEALHF. The CDR3 nucleotides read TGTGCCAGCAGTGACACGCCGAATATCCCTGAGGCCCTCCACTTT.

The J gene is TRBJ1-2, the V gene TRBV20-1; TRBD1 matches at 9 bases. V gave up 6 bases and J gave up 3 bases; unmatched junction bases: 5. CDR1 and CDR2 (germline): DFQATT, SNEGSKA (reference sequence). The CDR3 covers 13 residues. CDR3 residues: CSAQGAGDYGYTF. The CDR3 coding sequence is TGCAGTGCACAGGGGGCTGGGGACTATGGCTACACCTTC.

The rearrangement uses TRBV20-1 and TRBJ1-5; possible D gene TRBD1, 5 bases. The length of the CDR3 is 18 residues. Germline CDR1 reads DFQATT; CDR2 reads SNEGSKA (reference sequence). Trimming stripped 0 bases from V and 4 bases from J, with 22 bases between. This CDR3 reads CSARERISPPGQNQPQHF. CDR3 bases: TGCAGTGCTAGAGAGCGGATTTCGCCGCCGGGGCAGAATCAGCCCCAGCATTTT.

The chain has TRBV20-1 and TRBJ1-4; possibly TRBD1 for D (6 bases). CDR3 size: 12 residues. The V and J ends lost 3 bases and 10 bases respectively, with 12 bases between them. Germline CDR1 and CDR2: DFQATT and SNEGSKA (reference sequence). CDR3 sequence (DNA): TGCAGTGCTAGGGACAGAATTGGAAAACTGTTTTTT. This translates into CSARDRIGKLFF.

This clonotype has more than one count but fewer than ten. This chain links TRBV4-1 with TRBJ1-5; possibly TRBD1 for D (6 bases). This CDR3 is built from 17 residues. Trimming took 0 bases from V and 0 from J, leaving 12 bases between them. The germline V gene has CDR1 MGHRA and CDR2 YSYEKL. The CDR3 DNA sequence: TGCGCCAGCAGCCAAGAAAGGGGGGCACCTAGCAATCAGCCCCAGCATTTT. As protein: CASSQERGAPSNQPQHF.

This clonotype has more than one count but fewer than ten. The chain uses TRBV5-4 and TRBJ1-4, with 8 bases matching TRBD1. Germline V gene data show CDR1 as SGHNT and CDR2 as YYREEE (reference sequence). V was pared by 4 bases and J by 3 bases, with 8 bases of the junction left unmatched. CDR3 length: 16 residues. In DNA form, the CDR3 reads TGTGCCAGCAGCCGACAGGGGCAACTCGCTAATGAAAAACTGTTTTTT. It yields the protein CASSRQGQLANEKLFF.

The chain uses TRBV5-1 and TRBJ2-5, with D tentatively TRBD1 or TRBD2 (6 bases each). Trimming shortened V by 5 bases and J by 5 bases, and 19 bases separated the two germline ends. Germline V gene lookup returns CDR1 SGHRS and CDR2 YFSETQ. This CDR3 has 15 amino acids. This CDR3 is CASRIGGGEWETQYF. CDR3 sequence (DNA): TGCGCCAGCAGGATAGGGGGAGGAGAGTGGGAGACCCAGTACTTC.

This clonotype was observed at least ten times. This chain uses TRBV6-5 with TRBJ1-3; weak D call: TRBD1 (6 bases). Germline V gene data show CDR1 as MNHEY and CDR2 as SVGAGI. This CDR3 is 15 amino acids long. V lost 0 bases and J 3 bases, leaving 9 bases between the germline ends. CDR3 region: CASSYSRGIGNTIYF. DNA for the CDR3: TGTGCCAGCAGTTACTCAAGGGGGATTGGAAACACCATATATTTT.

This clonotype occurred many times. The V gene is TRBV5-1, the J gene TRBJ2-3, with TRBD2 identical over 12 bases. The CDR3 consists of 17 residues. Germline values: CDR1 SGHRS, CDR2 YFSETQ. V dropped 4 bases and J dropped 3; count of bases not matched to a gene: 9. CDR3 sequence: CASSHQGLAGGTDTQYF. The CDR3 DNA is TGCGCCAGCAGCCACCAGGGGCTAGCGGGAGGGACAGATACGCAGTATTTT.

Details on this clonotype: It is likely a read error, because the conserved phenylalanine at the end of the CDR3 is missing. It is unclear where the CDR3 begins or ends on the DNA, so no DNA is shown, and the CDR3 is as TCRdb lists it. The chain has TRBV7-3 and TRBJ2-2; TRBD2, the table's D call, lacks a check against the DNA. The CDR3 length is 9 residues, termini included. From germline, CDR1 is SGHTA and CDR2 FQGTGA. CDR3 loop: CASSFRGDT.

In its sample, this clonotype was seen many times. The chain combines TRBV27 with TRBJ2-2; D uncertain. Germline loops: CDR1 MNHEY, CDR2 SMNVEV (reference sequence). The CDR3 covers 12 residues. Trimming left V 3 bases short and J 5 bases short, with 4 bases between. The CDR3 DNA is TGTGCCAGCAGTTTCGAAACCGGGGAGCTGTTTTTT. It codes for CASSFETGELFF.

This clonotype was seen more than once but under ten times. The rearrangement joins TRBV29-1 to TRBJ1-2, with TRBD1 as a possible D gene (5 bases). Trimming removed 7 bases from V and 8 bases from J, with 17 bases in between. The CDR3 totals 12 residues. The germline CDR1 and CDR2 sequences are SQVTM and ANQGSEA. This CDR3 is CSAGGDLWGYTF. In nucleotides, the CDR3 is TGCAGCGCGGGAGGGGACTTGTGGGGCTACACCTTC. Drawing the rest from reference TRBV29-1 and TRBJ1-2, the complete variable domain is SAVISQKPSRDICQRGTSLTIQCQVDSQVTMMFWYRQQPGQSLTLIATANQGSEATYESGFVIDKFPISRPNLTFSTLTVSNMSPEDSSIYLCSAGGDLWGYTFGSGTRLTVV.

This clonotype occurred many times. The chain links TRBV7-9 to TRBJ2-5; D gene uncertain. Between the trimmed V and J ends, which lost 4 bases and 1 base, there was a span of 10 bases. In germline, CDR1 is SEHNR, CDR2 FQNEAQ (reference sequence). This CDR3 has 14 residues. The CDR3 is CASSSMGSQETQYF. CDR3 DNA: TGTGCCAGCAGCTCGATGGGAAGCCAAGAGACCCAGTACTTC.

This clonotype was recorded at least ten times. V and J are TRBV20-1 and TRBJ2-7; D is uncertain. CDR1 and CDR2 (germline): DFQATT, SNEGSKA (reference sequence). V was cut by 4 bases and J by 2 bases, with 15 bases left in between. This CDR3 spans 14 amino acids. CDR3 nucleotides: TGCAGTGCTATCGTAGGGTCGGGTCCCTACGAGCAGTACTTC. The encoded protein is CSAIVGSGPYEQYF.

This clonotype was seen repeatedly, ten times or more. The J gene is TRBJ2-7, the V gene TRBV6-5, with TRBD2 matching 7 bases. V shed 5 bases and J 7 bases; nucleotides not matched to a gene: 11. The CDR3 is 14 amino acids. Looked up from germline, CDR1 is MNHEY and CDR2 is SVGAGI. For the CDR3, the DNA is TGTGCCAGCAGTCGCGGGAGCCGTGGGGTGGAGCAGTACTTC. It specifies CASSRGSRGVEQYF.

This clonotype has only one observation. This chain links TRBV7-3 with TRBJ2-5, with D uncertain. V lost 6 bases and J 4 bases, leaving 21 bases between the germline ends. Looked up from germline, CDR1 is SGHTA and CDR2 is FQGTGA. The CDR3 runs to 16 residues. The CDR3 loop reads CASSLLGRIIGETQYF. In DNA, the CDR3 is TGTGCCAGCAGTCTCTTAGGGCGTATTATCGGAGAGACCCAGTACTTC. The variable domain in full, with the rest retrieved from reference TRBV7-3 and TRBJ2-5, is GAGVSQTPSNKVTEKGKYVELRCDPISGHTALYWYRQSLGQGPEFLIYFQGTGAADDSGLPNDRFFAVRPEGSVSTLKIQRTERGDSAVYLCASSLLGRIIGETQYFGPGTRLLVL.

This clonotype was counted at least ten times. The rearrangement uses TRBV7-2 and TRBJ2-5, with D unresolved. Germline CDR1 is SGHTA and CDR2 is FQGNSA. This CDR3 is 14 amino acids long. Trimming pared 4 bases from V and 4 bases from J, leaving 13 bases between. The CDR3 spells CASSSTSVVETQYF. The CDR3 DNA reads TGTGCCAGCAGCTCTACCTCGGTGGTAGAGACCCAGTACTTC.

This clonotype was detected ten times or more. V is TRBV19 and J is TRBJ2-6, with D possibly TRBD1 on 6 matching bases. Trimming left V 5 bases short and J 0 bases short, with 11 bases between. Per germline, CDR1 LNHDA and CDR2 SQIVND (reference sequence). CDR3 size: 16 residues. CDR3 nucleotide sequence: TGTGCCAGTAGTTTACAGGGAGCCTCTGGGGCCAACGTCCTGACTTTC. Translating it yields CASSLQGASGANVLTF.

This clonotype has more than one count but fewer than ten. V usage is TRBV10-3 and J usage is TRBJ1-4; a weak D match, TRBD1 (5 bases). Trimming took off 7 bases at V and 8 bases at J, with 14 bases between the two ends. CDR1 is ENHRY and CDR2 is SYGVKD in the germline V gene. The CDR3 has 13 residues. CDR3 sequence: CAINPGAGEKLFF. CDR3 in DNA: TGTGCCATCAACCCCGGGGCAGGGGAAAAACTGTTTTTT.

The sample holds a few counts of this clonotype. This chain uses TRBV12-3 or TRBV12-4 with TRBJ2-7; TRBD2 agrees at 13 bases. The CDR3 length is 17 residues. Germline trimming cut 7 bases from V and 2 bases from J; bases unmatched to any gene: 11. The CDR3 protein is CASTPVGLAGYTYEQYF. DNA for the CDR3: TGTGCCAGCACCCCCGTGGGACTAGCGGGATATACCTACGAGCAGTACTTC.

This clonotype was picked up many times. This chain joins TRBV7-3 and TRBJ1-1; maybe TRBD1 (5 bases). There are 13 residues in the CDR3. Between the trimmed V and J ends, which lost 6 bases and 4 bases, there was a span of 12 bases. Per the germline V gene, CDR1 is SGHTA and CDR2 is FQGTGA. CDR3 loop: CASRDGGGTEAFF. CDR3 bases: TGTGCCAGCAGGGACGGGGGGGGCACTGAAGCTTTCTTT.

This clonotype has more than one count but fewer than ten. The chain joins TRBV28 to TRBJ1-3, with D unresolved. This CDR3 comprises 11 residues. Germline CDR1 and CDR2: MDHEN and SYDVKM. The CDR3 nucleotides are TGTGCATCACAAAGGGCCAACACCATATATTTT. Encoded protein: CASQRANTIYF.

V usage is TRBV10-2 and J usage is TRBJ1-4, with unresolved D. V shed 3 bases and J shed 13 bases, with 9 bases lying between them. The germline gives CDR1 WSHSY, CDR2 SAAADI. This CDR3 region has 11 residues. CDR3 sequence (DNA): TGCGCCAGCAGTGAAGGAATAAGACTGTTTTTT. It yields the protein CASSEGIRLFF.

This clonotype appeared many times. The V and J genes are TRBV6-1 and TRBJ1-5; 8 bases line up with TRBD1. Trimming took 2 bases from V and 2 from J; bases not matched to a gene: 8. The germline gives CDR1 MNHNS, CDR2 SASEGT. CDR3 length equals 17 residues. DNA of the CDR3: TGTGCCAGCAGTGAATGGGGACAGGAATCCGGCAATCAGCCCCAGCATTTT. Its translation: CASSEWGQESGNQPQHF.

Many counts were recorded for this clonotype. V is TRBV5-1 and J is TRBJ1-1; no clear D gene. V gave up 0 bases and J gave up 8 bases, with 14 bases separating them. This CDR3 comprises 14 residues. The germline V gene encodes CDR1 SGHRS and CDR2 YFSETQ. The DNA for the CDR3 is TGCGCCAGCAGCTTGGGGCTAAGACACGGAGAAGCTTTCTTT. Translation: CASSLGLRHGEAFF.

This clonotype was picked up one time. The J gene is TRBJ2-1, the V gene TRBV6-5, with D perhaps TRBD1 (5 bases). The germline V gene encodes CDR1 MNHEY and CDR2 SVGAGI. The CDR3 spans 12 residues. With 2 bases removed from V and 9 bases from J, the gap between germline ends came to 8 bases. The DNA for the CDR3 is TGTGCCAGCAGTTACCAGGGCCGTGAGCAGTTCTTC. As protein: CASSYQGREQFF.

The rearrangement uses TRBV7-3 and TRBJ1-2; D might be TRBD1 (5 bases). CDR1 is SGHTA and CDR2 is FQGTGA in the germline V gene. V lost 1 base and J 4 bases, leaving 10 bases between the germline ends. This CDR3 has 14 residues. CDR3 bases: TGTGCCAGCAGCTTAAGGCTACAGGTCTATGGCTACACCTTC. Its translation: CASSLRLQVYGYTF. Based on the CDR3 plus reference TRBV7-3 and TRBJ1-2, the full variable domain is GAGVSQTPSNKVTEKGKYVELRCDPISGHTALYWYRQSLGQGPEFLIYFQGTGAADDSGLPNDRFFAVRPEGSVSTLKIQRTERGDSAVYLCASSLRLQVYGYTFGSGTRLTVV.